What follows are 23 T cell receptor beta chains derived from one specimen sequenced in a study of T cell repertoires in cytomegalovirus infection. These receptors' antigens are unknown. MiXCR was run by TCRdb on the reads, yielding one entry per CDR3 protein. The table shows a few hundred thousand distinct CDR3 sequences, with 40% occurring only once. Here the sequenced sample was cultured PBMCs, taken from culture after CMV antigen stimulation. The receptors shown here come from a human donor in good health (CMV status not recorded). Some clones in this sample may be carry-over from other donors' samples.

This clonotype was seen ten or more times. The chain carries TRBV7-2 and TRBJ2-7, with TRBD2 matching 8 bases. The germline V gene has CDR1 SGHTA and CDR2 FQGNSA. The CDR3 runs to 14 residues. Trimming removed 5 bases from V and 6 bases from J; junction bases left unmatched: 9. The DNA for the CDR3 is TGTGCCAGCAGCCTTTCCACTGCGGGAGGCGAGCAGTACTTC. As protein: CASSLSTAGGEQYF.

This clonotype was counted a few times. This chain joins TRBV2 and TRBJ1-2; D is unclear. The CDR3 totals 12 residues. Trimming stripped 7 bases from V and 9 bases from J, with 15 bases between. The germline V gene has CDR1 SNHLY and CDR2 FYNNEI. In DNA form, the CDR3 reads TGTGCCAGCACGGTGTGGGAACCTCGCTACACCTTC. Translated: CASTVWEPRYTF.

This sequence joins TRBV4-3 and TRBJ1-2, with no clear D. Trimming left V 0 bases short and J 3 bases short, with 8 bases between. CDR1 and CDR2 from the germline V gene are LGHNA and YSLEER. CDR3 size: 14 residues. The CDR3 coding sequence is TGCGCCAGCAGCCAAGAGTGGGCAGACTATGGCTACACCTTC. It specifies CASSQEWADYGYTF.

V gene TRBV5-4 combines with J gene TRBJ2-3, with 8 nucleotides matching TRBD2. V was pared by 1 base and J by 4 bases, with 5 bases of the junction left unmatched. Germline loops: CDR1 SGHNT, CDR2 YYREEE (reference sequence). The length of the CDR3 is 15 residues. The CDR3 reads CASSLRGGVADTQYF. CDR3 coding DNA: TGTGCCAGCAGCTTGCGGGGGGGAGTGGCAGATACGCAGTATTTT.

This chain links TRBV6-1 with TRBJ2-5; 8 bases are shared with TRBD2. J gave up 1 base and V 4 bases, and 8 bases lay outside the gene matches. Germline V gene lookup returns CDR1 MNHNS and CDR2 SASEGT. This CDR3 region has 16 residues. CDR3 loop: CASSAWSGGPQETQYF. The CDR3 DNA reads as TGTGCCAGCAGTGCTTGGAGCGGGGGTCCCCAAGAGACCCAGTACTTC.

The CDR3 sequence is CASEQGYNEQFF. The CDR3 nucleotides read TGTGCCTCGGAGCAGGGGTACAATGAGCAGTTCTTC. This chain connects TRBV2 to TRBJ2-1; possibly TRBD1 for D (6 bases). Germline V gene data show CDR1 as SNHLY and CDR2 as FYNNEI. CDR3 length: 12 residues. Trimming removed 11 bases at V and 4 bases at J, with 12 bases between.

This clonotype was counted many times. The chain recombines TRBV7-2 with TRBJ2-7; unclear D gene. Trimming cost V 6 bases and J 3 bases, with 9 bases left between them. The V gene's germline CDR1 is SGHTA and CDR2 FQGNSA. This CDR3 comprises 12 residues. The CDR3 sequence: CASSLSSYEQYF. Written as DNA, the CDR3 is TGTGCCAGCAGTCTGTCCAGCTACGAGCAGTACTTC. The full variable domain, in which reference TRBV7-2 and TRBJ2-7 provide the parts outside the CDR3, is GAGVSQSPSNKVTEKGKDVELRCDPISGHTALYWYRQSLGQGLEFLIYFQGNSAPDKSGLPSDRFSAERTGGSVSTLTIQRTQQEDSAVYLCASSLSSYEQYFGPGTRLTVT.

This clonotype was seen a few times. The gene calls are TRBV12-3 or TRBV12-4 and TRBJ1-6; no clear D gene. The CDR3 contains 12 residues. V was trimmed by 3 bases and J by 10 bases, leaving 7 bases between them. CDR3 DNA sequence: TGTGCCAGCAGTTTGCTGGCGTCACCCCTCCACTTT. This codes for CASSLLASPLHF.

The gene calls are TRBV12-3 or TRBV12-4 and TRBJ2-7, with a tentative D call TRBD2 (6 bases). The CDR3 extends over 14 amino acids. V lost 6 bases to trimming and J lost 6 bases, with 18 bases between them. The CDR3 is CASSLEGLYSEQYF. CDR3 sequence (DNA): TGTGCCAGCAGCCTTGAGGGACTTTACTCCGAGCAGTACTTC.

This clonotype was counted a few times. This chain uses TRBV7-2 with TRBJ1-4, with D possibly matching TRBD1 (6 bases). The germline gives CDR1 SGHTA, CDR2 FQGNSA. The V gene lost 3 bases and the J gene lost 8 bases, with 16 bases spanning the gap. This CDR3 contains 15 residues. The CDR3 loop reads CASSLMGARDEKLFF. CDR3 nucleotide sequence: TGTGCCAGCAGCTTGATGGGGGCGCGGGACGAAAAACTGTTTTTT.

This chain joins TRBV6-6 and TRBJ2-7; possible D gene TRBD2, 6 bases. The V end lost 4 bases, the J end lost 3 bases, and 16 bases lay between the germline ends. The CDR3 has 15 residues. The germline V gene encodes CDR1 MNHNY and CDR2 SVGAGI (reference sequence). CDR3 sequence reads: CASSSLGGINYEQYF. DNA of the CDR3: TGTGCCAGCAGTTCCCTGGGCGGGATAAACTACGAGCAGTACTTC.

This clonotype was detected a few times. This chain's CDR3 is CASSLQGSFSDTQYF. As DNA, the CDR3 is TGTGCCAGCAGCTTACAGGGTTCGTTTAGCGATACGCAGTATTTT. This chain links TRBV7-2 with TRBJ2-3; TRBD1 might be the D (5 bases). Germline V gene lookup returns CDR1 SGHTA and CDR2 FQGNSA. The CDR3 consists of 15 residues. V was trimmed by 2 bases and J by 6 bases, leaving 15 bases between them.

This chain connects TRBV7-6 to TRBJ1-5; D perhaps matches TRBD1 (5 bases). Looked up from germline, CDR1 is SGHVS and CDR2 is FNYEAQ. Trimming shortened V by 6 bases and J by 5 bases, and 11 bases separated the two germline ends. The length of the CDR3 is 13 residues. This CDR3 reads CASRAGTDQPQHF. In DNA, the CDR3 is TGTGCCAGCAGAGCTGGGACTGATCAGCCCCAGCATTTT.

This clonotype appeared many times. J is TRBJ2-1 and V is TRBV7-2, with 12 bases matching TRBD2. The CDR3 runs to 16 residues. CDR1 is SGHTA and CDR2 is FQGNSA in the germline V gene. J gave up 9 bases and V 5 bases, and 11 bases lay outside the gene matches. For the CDR3, the DNA is TGTGCCAGCAGCGCACGGGCCCTAGCGGGGGGGCGTGAGCAGTTCTTC. Amino acid sequence: CASSARALAGGREQFF.

The V and J genes are TRBV20-1 and TRBJ2-1; maybe TRBD2 (8 bases). This CDR3 comprises 14 residues. CDR1 and CDR2 from the germline V gene are DFQATT and SNEGSKA (reference sequence). V gave up 7 bases and J gave up 8 bases, with 21 bases separating them. The CDR3 coding sequence is TGCAGTGTGAGGGGGCTAGCGGGCCTCGATGAGCAGTTCTTC. It specifies CSVRGLAGLDEQFF.

The chain is built from TRBV12-5 and TRBJ1-2; D possibly corresponds to TRBD1 (5 bases). CDR3 length: 16 amino acids. Trimming removed 3 bases from V and 6 bases from J, with 20 bases in between. Germline CDR1 and CDR2: LGHNT and FRNRAP. The CDR3 DNA is TGTGCTAGTGGTTTCCACAGACCCAGTGACAGTAATGGCTACACCTTC. Translation gives CASGFHRPSDSNGYTF. Drawing the rest from reference TRBV12-5 and TRBJ1-2, the complete variable domain is DARVTQTPRHKVTEMGQEVTMRCQPILGHNTVFWYRQTMMQGLELLAYFRNRAPLDDSGMPKDRFSAEMPDATLATLKIQPSEPRDSAVYFCASGFHRPSDSNGYTFGSGTRLTVV.

J is TRBJ1-6 and V is TRBV7-9; TRBD1 matches at 8 bases. The junction had 7 bases not matched to a gene; V was cut back by 5 bases and J by 10 bases. CDR1 SEHNR and CDR2 FQNEAQ come from the germline V gene (reference sequence). The CDR3 spans 14 residues. The CDR3 protein is CASSGRQGRSPLHF. CDR3 nucleotide sequence: TGTGCCAGCAGCGGACGACAGGGGCGATCACCCCTCCACTTT.

V and J are TRBV15 and TRBJ1-5; no firm D call. V was shortened by 2 bases and J by 6 bases, with 5 bases between the two germline ends. This CDR3 spans 12 amino acids. Looked up from germline, CDR1 is LNHNV and CDR2 is YYDKDF (reference sequence). The CDR3 region has the DNA TGTGCCACCAGCAGAATCAGTCAGCCCCAGCATTTT. As protein: CATSRISQPQHF.

This clonotype was recorded many times. The chain recombines TRBV7-2 with TRBJ2-1; D gene uncertain. CDR1 and CDR2 from the germline V gene are SGHTA and FQGNSA. With 1 base removed from V and 6 bases from J, the gap between germline ends came to 7 bases. The CDR3 sequence is 13 residues long. The DNA of the CDR3 is TGTGCCAGCAGCTTAGAACCGGGCAATGAGCAGTTCTTC. It yields the protein CASSLEPGNEQFF. Variable domain in full (rest from reference TRBV7-2 and TRBJ2-1): GAGVSQSPSNKVTEKGKDVELRCDPISGHTALYWYRQSLGQGLEFLIYFQGNSAPDKSGLPSDRFSAERTGGSVSTLTIQRTQQEDSAVYLCASSLEPGNEQFFGPGTRLTVL.

The V call is TRBV19, the J call TRBJ2-3; perhaps TRBD2 as D (6 bases). In germline, CDR1 is LNHDA, CDR2 SQIVND (reference sequence). The CDR3 is made up of 14 amino acids. Trimming left V 4 bases short and J 0 bases short, with 8 bases between. The CDR3: CASSRGLSTDTQYF. The DNA of the CDR3 is TGTGCCAGTAGTAGGGGACTTAGCACAGATACGCAGTATTTT.

Many counts were recorded for this clonotype. V and J are TRBV7-2 and TRBJ1-1; D perhaps matches TRBD1 (5 bases). The CDR3 has 16 residues. Germline CDR1 SGHTA, CDR2 FQGNSA. V lost 5 bases, J lost 8 bases, and 24 bases lay in between. The CDR3 protein is CASSAVPGTAPTEAFF. CDR3 coding DNA: TGTGCCAGCAGCGCCGTCCCCGGGACGGCACCCACAGAAGCTTTCTTT.

The chain uses TRBV7-2 and TRBJ2-3; maybe TRBD2 (7 bases). Deletions cut 6 bases from V and 3 bases from J, with 16 bases between. The V gene's germline CDR1 is SGHTA and CDR2 FQGNSA. This CDR3 is 15 amino acids long. CDR3 protein: CASRTAGAGTDTQYF. The CDR3 region has the DNA TGTGCCAGCAGAACCGCGGGGGCCGGGACAGATACGCAGTATTTT. The whole variable domain, filled in from reference TRBV7-2 and TRBJ2-3, reads GAGVSQSPSNKVTEKGKDVELRCDPISGHTALYWYRQSLGQGLEFLIYFQGNSAPDKSGLPSDRFSAERTGGSVSTLTIQRTQQEDSAVYLCASRTAGAGTDTQYFGPGTRLTVL.

In the case of this clonotype: One junction end does not reproduce the germline sequence, and a read error may be involved. The V call is TRBV6-1, the J call TRBJ1-6; perhaps TRBD1 as D (5 bases). The CDR3 contains 13 residues. Germline assignment: CDR1 MNHNS and CDR2 SASEGT. The CDR3 bases are TGTGCCAACAGTGATAAGGGGATTTCACCCCTCCACTTT. It translates to CANSDKGISPLHF.